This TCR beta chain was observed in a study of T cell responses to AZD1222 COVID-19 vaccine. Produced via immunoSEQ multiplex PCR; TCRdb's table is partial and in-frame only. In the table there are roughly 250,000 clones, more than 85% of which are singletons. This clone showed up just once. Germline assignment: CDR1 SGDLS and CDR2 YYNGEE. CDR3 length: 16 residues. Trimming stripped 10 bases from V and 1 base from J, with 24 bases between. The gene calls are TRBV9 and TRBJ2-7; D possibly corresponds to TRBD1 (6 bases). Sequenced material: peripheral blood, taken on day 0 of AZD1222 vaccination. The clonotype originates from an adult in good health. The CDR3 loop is CAQGTLRAISSYEQYF. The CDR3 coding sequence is TGTGCCCAGGGGACGCTCAGGGCAATTAGTTCCTACGAGCAGTACTTC. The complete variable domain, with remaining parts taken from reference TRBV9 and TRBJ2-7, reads DSGVTQTPKHLITATGQRVTLRCSPRSGDLSVYWYQQSLDQGLQFLIQYYNGEERAKGNILERFSAQQFPDLHSELNLSSLELGDSALYFCAQGTLRAISSYEQYFGPGTRLTVT.